This TCR beta chain was obtained from a study of beta chain features in type 1 diabetes. The study reverse transcribed the entire isolated RNA, so it sequenced expressed TCRB transcripts. Here immunoSEQ multiplex PCR was the method, and the copy in TCRdb shows in-frame clones only, minus some. The sample shows 310,000 or so clones, 11% of them seen only once. The CDR3 is made up of 14 amino acids. V gave up 5 bases and J gave up 11 bases; unmatched junction bases: 12. Germline lookup yields CDR1 MDHEN and CDR2 SYDVKM. This clonotype originated in a woman aged 25 to 39 in good health. The chain employs TRBV28 and TRBJ1-1; 9 bases are a match to TRBD1. The sample was naive CD4+ T cells from blood. CDR3: CASSPRGQGPGAFF. The DNA for the CDR3 is TGTGCCAGCAGTCCCCGGGGACAGGGACCGGGTGCTTTCTTT.